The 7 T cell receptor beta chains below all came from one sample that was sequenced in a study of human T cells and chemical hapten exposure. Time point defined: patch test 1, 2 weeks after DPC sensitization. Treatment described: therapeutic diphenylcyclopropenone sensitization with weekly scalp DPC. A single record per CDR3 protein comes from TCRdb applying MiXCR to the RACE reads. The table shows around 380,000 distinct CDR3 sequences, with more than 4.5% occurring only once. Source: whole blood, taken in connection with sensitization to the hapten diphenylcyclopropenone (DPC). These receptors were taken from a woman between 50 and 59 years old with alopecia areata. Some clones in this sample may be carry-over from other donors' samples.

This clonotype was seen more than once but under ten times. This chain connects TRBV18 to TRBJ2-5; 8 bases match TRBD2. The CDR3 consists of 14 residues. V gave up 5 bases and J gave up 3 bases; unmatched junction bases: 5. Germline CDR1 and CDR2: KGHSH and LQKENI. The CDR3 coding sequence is TGTGCCAGCTCAGCAGGACTAGCAGAAGAGACCCAGTACTTC. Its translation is CASSAGLAEETQYF.

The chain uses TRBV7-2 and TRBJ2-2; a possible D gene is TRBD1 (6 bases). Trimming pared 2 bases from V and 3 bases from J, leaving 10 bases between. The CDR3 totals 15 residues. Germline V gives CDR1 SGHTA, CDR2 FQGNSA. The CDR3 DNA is TGTGCCAGCAGCTTACAGGGGTGGGACACCGGGGAGCTGTTTTTT. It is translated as CASSLQGWDTGELFF.

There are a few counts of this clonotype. CDR3 coding DNA: TGTGCTAGTGGTTTGGTTCAGGGTGGGGTGAGGGAGCAGTACTTC. It codes for CASGLVQGGVREQYF. The rearrangement uses TRBV12-5 and TRBJ2-7, with D tentatively TRBD1 (5 bases). Trimming removed 0 bases from V and 7 bases from J, with 16 bases in between. Germline-derived CDR1 and CDR2 are LGHNT and FRNRAP. This CDR3 region has 15 residues.

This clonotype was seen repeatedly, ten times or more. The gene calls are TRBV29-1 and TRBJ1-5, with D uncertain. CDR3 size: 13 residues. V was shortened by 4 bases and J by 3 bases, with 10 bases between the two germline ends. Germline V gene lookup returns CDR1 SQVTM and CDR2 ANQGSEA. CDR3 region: CSVGGGPNQPQHF. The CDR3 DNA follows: TGCAGCGTTGGAGGAGGACCCAATCAGCCCCAGCATTTT.

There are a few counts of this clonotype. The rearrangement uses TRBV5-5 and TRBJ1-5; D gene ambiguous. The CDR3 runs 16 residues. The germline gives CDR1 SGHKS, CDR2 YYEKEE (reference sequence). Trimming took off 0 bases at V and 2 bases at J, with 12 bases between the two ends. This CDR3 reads CASSLARLGGNQPQHF. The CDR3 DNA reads TGTGCCAGCAGCTTGGCACGGCTTGGGGGCAATCAGCCCCAGCATTTT.

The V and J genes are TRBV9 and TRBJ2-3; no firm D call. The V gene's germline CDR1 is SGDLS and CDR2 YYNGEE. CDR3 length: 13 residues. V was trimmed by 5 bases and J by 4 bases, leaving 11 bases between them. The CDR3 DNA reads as TGTGCCAGCAGTGACGATTGGGCAGATACGCAGTATTTT. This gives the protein CASSDDWADTQYF.

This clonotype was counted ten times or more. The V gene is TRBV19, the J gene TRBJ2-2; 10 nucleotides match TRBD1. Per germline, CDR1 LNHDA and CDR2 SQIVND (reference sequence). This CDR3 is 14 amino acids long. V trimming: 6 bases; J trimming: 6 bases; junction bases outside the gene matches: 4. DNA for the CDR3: TGTGCCAGTAGAGGGACAGGGGTGGCCGGGGAGCTGTTTTTT. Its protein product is CASRGTGVAGELFF.